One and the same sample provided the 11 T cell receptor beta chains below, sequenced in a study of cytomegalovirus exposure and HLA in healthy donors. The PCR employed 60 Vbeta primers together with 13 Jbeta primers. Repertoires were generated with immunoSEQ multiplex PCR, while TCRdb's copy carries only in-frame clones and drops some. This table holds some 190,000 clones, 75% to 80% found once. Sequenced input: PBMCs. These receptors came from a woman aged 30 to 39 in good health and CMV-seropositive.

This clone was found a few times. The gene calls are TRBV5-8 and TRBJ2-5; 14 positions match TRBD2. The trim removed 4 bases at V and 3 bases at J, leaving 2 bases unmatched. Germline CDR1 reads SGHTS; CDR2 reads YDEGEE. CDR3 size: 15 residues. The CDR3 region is CASSQGLAGEETQYF. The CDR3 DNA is TGTGCCAGCAGCCAGGGACTAGCGGGAGAAGAGACCCAGTACTTC.

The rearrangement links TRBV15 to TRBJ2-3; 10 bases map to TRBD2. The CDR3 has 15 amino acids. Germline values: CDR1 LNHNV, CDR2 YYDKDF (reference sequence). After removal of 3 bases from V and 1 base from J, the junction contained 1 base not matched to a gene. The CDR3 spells CATSRLAGGTDTQYF. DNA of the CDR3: TGTGCCACCAGCAGGCTAGCGGGGGGCACAGATACGCAGTATTTT.

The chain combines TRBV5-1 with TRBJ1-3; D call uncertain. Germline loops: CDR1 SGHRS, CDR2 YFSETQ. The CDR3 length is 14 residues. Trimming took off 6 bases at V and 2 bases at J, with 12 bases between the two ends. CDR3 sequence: CASTPAGTGNTIYF. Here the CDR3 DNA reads TGCGCCAGCACCCCGGCGGGGACTGGAAACACCATATATTTT.

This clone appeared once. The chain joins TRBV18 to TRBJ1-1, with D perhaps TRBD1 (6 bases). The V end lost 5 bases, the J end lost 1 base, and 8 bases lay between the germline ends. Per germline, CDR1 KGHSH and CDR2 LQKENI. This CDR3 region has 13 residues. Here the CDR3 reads CASSGGQNTEAFF. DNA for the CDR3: TGTGCCAGCTCAGGGGGACAGAACACTGAAGCTTTCTTT.

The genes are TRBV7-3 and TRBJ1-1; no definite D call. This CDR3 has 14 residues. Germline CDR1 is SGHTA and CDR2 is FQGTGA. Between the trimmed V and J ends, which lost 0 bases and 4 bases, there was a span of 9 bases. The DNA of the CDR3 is TGTGCCAGCAGCTTAACCCCCAGTACCACTGAAGCTTTCTTT. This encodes CASSLTPSTTEAFF.

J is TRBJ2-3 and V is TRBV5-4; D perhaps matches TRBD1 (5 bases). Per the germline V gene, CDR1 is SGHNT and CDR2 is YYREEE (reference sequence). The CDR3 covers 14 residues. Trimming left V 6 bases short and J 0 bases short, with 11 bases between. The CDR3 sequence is CASTKRQSTDTQYF. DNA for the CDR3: TGTGCCAGCACCAAAAGACAGAGCACAGATACGCAGTATTTT.

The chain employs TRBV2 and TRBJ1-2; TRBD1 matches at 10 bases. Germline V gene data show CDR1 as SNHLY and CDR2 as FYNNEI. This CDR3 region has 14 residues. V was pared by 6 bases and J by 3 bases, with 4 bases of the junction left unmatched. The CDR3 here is CASRGQGGDYGYTF. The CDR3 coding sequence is TGTGCCAGCAGAGGACAGGGGGGGGACTATGGCTACACCTTC.

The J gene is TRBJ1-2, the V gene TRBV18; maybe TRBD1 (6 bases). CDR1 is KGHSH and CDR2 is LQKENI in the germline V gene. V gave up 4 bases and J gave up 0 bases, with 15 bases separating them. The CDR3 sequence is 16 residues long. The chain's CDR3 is CASSLIGQTSNYGYTF. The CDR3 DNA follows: TGTGCCAGCTCACTAATCGGACAGACCTCTAACTATGGCTACACCTTC.

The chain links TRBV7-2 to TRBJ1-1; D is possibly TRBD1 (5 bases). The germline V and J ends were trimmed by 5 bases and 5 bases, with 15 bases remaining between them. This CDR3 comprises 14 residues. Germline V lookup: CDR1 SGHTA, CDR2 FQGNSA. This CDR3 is CASSRAGRMTEAFF. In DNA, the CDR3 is TGTGCCAGCAGCCGTGCAGGGAGGATGACTGAAGCTTTCTTT.

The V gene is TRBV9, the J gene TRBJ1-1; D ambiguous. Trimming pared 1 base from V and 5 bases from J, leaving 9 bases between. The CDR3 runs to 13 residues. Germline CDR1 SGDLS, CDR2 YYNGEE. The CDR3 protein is CASSVKSGTEAFF. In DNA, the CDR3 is TGTGCCAGCAGCGTAAAATCGGGGACTGAAGCTTTCTTT.

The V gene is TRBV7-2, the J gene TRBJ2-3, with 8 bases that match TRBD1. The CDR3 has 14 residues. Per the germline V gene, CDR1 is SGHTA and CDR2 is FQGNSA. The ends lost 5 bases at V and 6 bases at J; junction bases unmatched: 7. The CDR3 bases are TGTGCCAGCAGCCCCGGACAGGGTAGCGATACGCAGTATTTT. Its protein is CASSPGQGSDTQYF.